The source of this TCR beta chain is a study of cytomegalovirus exposure and HLA in healthy donors. Study results and caveats: High sensitivity and specificity were reportedly achieved when the classifier diagnosed cytomegalovirus status. Sequencing likely produced, as an artifact, a cluster of highly shared sequence variants. Further analysis was carried out later, and it showed several of the most significant clusters appearing linked to common viral pathogens. A prior analysis recorded that most TCR beta V segments were productive about 87% or about 30% of the time.

V lost 1 base and J 4 bases, leaving 14 bases between the germline ends. Per germline, CDR1 SGHRS and CDR2 YFSETQ. The CDR3 totals 16 residues. This clone was found once. Its antigen is as yet unknown. PCR amplification relied on 60 Vbeta primers (plus 13 Jbeta primers). Sequencing was performed with immunoSEQ multiplex PCR; in TCRdb, only in-frame clones are kept and a portion is missing. The sample includes roughly 60,000 clones, about 70% seen only once; the top ten take roughly 21%. The rearrangement joins TRBV5-1 to TRBJ2-2; D perhaps matches TRBD1 (6 bases). This receptor was identified in a woman aged 55-75 years in good health and CMV-seropositive. Material: PBMCs. This CDR3 is CASSLNVGQPTGELFF. As DNA, the CDR3 is TGCGCCAGCAGCTTGAATGTAGGACAGCCCACCGGGGAGCTGTTTTTT.